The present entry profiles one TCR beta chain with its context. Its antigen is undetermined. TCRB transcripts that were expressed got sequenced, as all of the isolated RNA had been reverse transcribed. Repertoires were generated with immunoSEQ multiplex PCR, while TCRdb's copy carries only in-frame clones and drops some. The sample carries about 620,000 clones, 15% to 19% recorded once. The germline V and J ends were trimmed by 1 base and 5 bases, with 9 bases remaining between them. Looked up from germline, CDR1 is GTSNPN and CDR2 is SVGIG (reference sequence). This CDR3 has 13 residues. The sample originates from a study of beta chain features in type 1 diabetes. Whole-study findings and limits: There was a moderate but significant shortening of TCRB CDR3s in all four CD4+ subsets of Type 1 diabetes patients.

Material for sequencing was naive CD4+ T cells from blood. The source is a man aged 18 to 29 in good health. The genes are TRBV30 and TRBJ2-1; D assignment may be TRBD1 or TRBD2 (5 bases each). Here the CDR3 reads CAWSGDPHNEQFF. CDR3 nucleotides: TGTGCCTGGAGTGGGGACCCTCACAATGAGCAGTTCTTC.